What follows describes a single T cell receptor (beta chain). This clonotype was observed many times. Which antigen it targets is not known. No base qualities exist here, and no much larger clone lies one base off it. Lymph node samples came from the axillary draining lymph nodes of breast cancer patients. Trimming accounts for 6 bases at V and 2 bases at J, while the number of junction bases matched to no gene is 10. From the cysteine up to the phenylalanine, the CDR3 has a length of 16 residues. The DNA shown is the 48-base CDR3, in frame from base 1. This sample stems from a study of breast tumors, draining lymph nodes, adjacent tissues (TCRdb year 2016). For the study in its entirety: The study compared TCR beta repertoires across tumor, adjacent nontumor tissue and axillary lymph nodes from breast cancer patients. In human breast cancer, the study set out to evaluate how tumor, surrounding tissue and draining lymph node repertoires relate to one another and whether T cells may move between these sites.

For sequencing, an Illumina HiSeq 2000 was employed. TCR beta chain libraries were generated through multiplex PCR amplification. The amplified TCR beta chain products were analyzed by high-throughput sequencing. Clones were called with MiXCR by TCRdb after fastp trimmed the public reads at Q25, and only in-frame beta chains were retained. Each entry merges the rows of one CDR3 protein and shows their most common DNA and genes. The sample table lists fewer than 150,000 distinct CDR3 sequences, 21% of them with a count of one. The ten most abundant clones make up 2% to 2.5% of the sample. Findings and caveats that apply to the study as a whole: The conclusion that tumor T cells originate in lymph nodes was framed as consistent with a hypothesis rather than directly demonstrated. The data were considered consistent with the idea that most tumor T cells come from the lymph node and then expand in tumor tissue. In luminal-like breast cancer, tumor and nontumor tissue repertoires resembled each other significantly more than in basal-like breast cancer. Tumors showed preferential V and J gene usage, and their T-cell repertoire diversity fell below that of lymph nodes yet above that of nontumor tissue.

This TCR derives from a female donor with breast cancer. Some clones in this sample may be carry-over from other donors' samples. The V and J segments used are TRBV12-3 or TRBV12-4 and TRBJ2-3, with 8 junctional bases fitting TRBD2. The sequencing sample was made of axillary lymph node tissue. The DNA sequence is as follows: TGTGCCAGCAGCCGCCGGAGTAGCGGGGCCACAGATACGCAGTATTTT. This codes for CASSRRSSGATDTQYF.